This TCR beta chain was captured by sequencing in a study of OX40 agonist ivuxolimab in advanced cancers. Germline V gene sequence: CDR1 SGHRS, CDR2 YFSETQ. Trimming cost V 0 bases and J 2 bases, with 8 bases left between them. The CDR3 is made up of 14 amino acids. The table came from immunoSEQ multiplex PCR; TCRdb's copy has only in-frame clones and leaves some out. The sample records about 41,000 clones, 75% to 85% being singletons. The clonotype comes from an adult with an advanced solid tumor such as melanoma, head and neck, liver or kidney cancer. The rearrangement links TRBV5-1 to TRBJ1-1; D might be TRBD1 (5 bases). Sequences were derived from CD4+ or CD8+ T cells sorted from blood, sampled in a trial of the OX40 agonist ivuxolimab. CDR3 region: CASSLGGFNTEAFF. CDR3 DNA sequence: TGCGCCAGCAGCTTGGGGGGCTTTAACACTGAAGCTTTCTTT.